The subject of this entry is one T cell receptor (beta chain). As handled by the study authors: Counts of nucleated cells, estimated from reference gene primer amplification, were obtained. TCRdb's copy holds only in-frame clones and misses some; the assay was immunoSEQ multiplex PCR. The DNA gave D and trimming, while V, J and clone size come from that table. The sample has under 300,000 clones, around 84% seen once; the top ten hold roughly a sixth. Trimming removed 6 bases at V and 4 bases at J, with 14 bases between. The CDR3 consists of 14 residues. Germline CDR1 MDHEN, CDR2 SYDVKM. This sample was taken from a study of blood T cell repertoires in COVID-19. Study as a whole: COVID-19 samples from acute and convalescent phases originated in the United States, Italy and Spain.

Which cohort a participant joined came from the clinical history participants gave. Cohort 3 recovered donors had two negative PCRs, clearance, or symptom resolution. The sequence was obtained from a man between 18 and 29 years old who had recovered from COVID-19. Input material: PBMCs or T cells enriched from blood (not recorded which). V is TRBV28 and J is TRBJ2-3; a possible D gene is TRBD2 (6 bases). CDR3 amino acids: CASRVGGSSDTQYF. As DNA, the CDR3 is TGTGCCAGCAGAGTCGGAGGGAGCTCAGATACGCAGTATTTT.